These 29 T cell receptor beta chains share one sample of origin, sequenced in a study of T-cell reconstitution after alpha-beta-depleted transplantation in children. Preparing the TCRbeta library involved the use of unique molecular identifiers. TCRdb re-called the PCR reads through MiXCR, storing one row per CDR3 protein. The profile shows roughly 500,000 distinct CDR3 sequences, about 31% of them singletons. Source: PBMCs from the stem cell graft donor, taken from the stem cell graft. The receptor source for this set is a human donor who donated a stem cell graft to a child with aplastic anemia.

In its sample, this clonotype was seen a few times. The rearrangement joins TRBV12-5 to TRBJ1-1; D gene unclear. V lost 4 bases, J lost 6 bases, and 18 bases lay in between. The CDR3 is 15 amino acids. The germline V gene has CDR1 LGHNT and CDR2 FRNRAP. CDR3 sequence (DNA): TGTGCTAGTGGTTACCGGGTCCCGAGGGTGGCTGAAGCTTTCTTT. Protein product: CASGYRVPRVAEAFF.

The V call is TRBV20-1, the J call TRBJ2-1; 8 bases align to TRBD2. The CDR3 consists of 15 residues. Trimming at V came to 6 bases and at J to 0 bases, leaving 7 bases not matched to a gene. Germline loops: CDR1 DFQATT, CDR2 SNEGSKA (reference sequence). In nucleotides, the CDR3 is TGCAGTGCCAGGATCGGGACTAGCTCCTACAATGAGCAGTTCTTC. It codes for CSARIGTSSYNEQFF.

The chain recombines TRBV24-1 with TRBJ1-1; 10 bases line up with TRBD1. V was pared by 4 bases and J by 4 bases, with 14 bases of the junction left unmatched. Germline V gene data show CDR1 as KGHDR and CDR2 as SFDVKD. The CDR3 is made up of 18 amino acids. CDR3 amino acids: CATSESASYGTGATEAFF. The DNA for the CDR3 is TGTGCCACCAGTGAGTCCGCGTCCTACGGGACAGGGGCCACTGAAGCTTTCTTT.

The J gene is TRBJ1-4, the V gene TRBV21-1. TRBV21-1 is flagged as a pseudogene. The CDR3 is 15 amino acids. The CDR3 loop is CASSKAISTNEKLFF. The CDR3 nucleotides are TGTGCCAGCAGCAAAGCTATCTCAACTAATGAAAAACTGTTTTTT.

This clonotype showed up just a few times. This chain connects TRBV28 to TRBJ2-3, with a tentative D call TRBD1 (5 bases). Germline V gene sequence: CDR1 MDHEN, CDR2 SYDVKM. The CDR3 is 16 residues long. Trimming removed 3 bases at V and 4 bases at J, with 17 bases between. The CDR3 nucleotides are TGTGCCAGCAGTTTTAGGGGCGGAAGCGCAGCAGATACGCAGTATTTT. Protein product: CASSFRGGSAADTQYF. Full variable domain (missing parts from reference TRBV28 and TRBJ2-3): DVKVTQSSRYLVKRTGEKVFLECVQDMDHENMFWYRQDPGLGLRLIYFSYDVKMKEKGDIPEGYSVSREKKERFSLILESASTNQTSMYLCASSFRGGSAADTQYFGPGTRLTVL.

The gene calls are TRBV7-8 and TRBJ2-3; a weak D match, TRBD1 (6 bases). Trimming stripped 5 bases from V and 2 bases from J, with 17 bases between. The length of the CDR3 is 16 residues. From germline, CDR1 is SGHVS and CDR2 FQNEAQ. CDR3 sequence: CASSEDERGYTDTQYF. The CDR3 DNA follows: TGTGCCAGCAGCGAGGACGAGAGGGGGTACACAGATACGCAGTATTTT.

The V and J genes are TRBV6-2 or TRBV6-3 and TRBJ1-5; no reliable D call. Germline values: CDR1 MNHEY, CDR2 SVGEGT. The germline V and J ends were trimmed by 0 bases and 4 bases, with 16 bases remaining between them. This CDR3 region has 17 residues. Here the CDR3 DNA reads TGTGCCAGCAGTTACTCGAAGGTTGGGAGCCCGAATCAGCCCCAGCATTTT. This codes for CASSYSKVGSPNQPQHF.

This chain joins TRBV12-3 or TRBV12-4 and TRBJ2-5; the D is unclear. V was clipped by 0 bases and J by 4 bases, with 12 bases between them. This CDR3 comprises 15 residues. The CDR3 sequence: CASSLAGLVRETQYF. Written as DNA, the CDR3 is TGTGCCAGCAGTTTAGCTGGGCTGGTGAGAGAGACCCAGTACTTC.

The chain recombines TRBV10-3 with TRBJ1-1; D possibly corresponds to TRBD1 (6 bases). V shed 6 bases and J shed 1 base, with 12 bases lying between them. The CDR3 spans 14 residues. Germline values: CDR1 ENHRY, CDR2 SYGVKD. The CDR3 DNA reads as TGTGCCATCAGCCTTAAACAGGGGAACACTGAAGCTTTCTTT. This gives the protein CAISLKQGNTEAFF.

V and J are TRBV4-3 and TRBJ1-1; D possibly corresponds to TRBD1 (6 bases). V lost 3 bases and J 6 bases, leaving 17 bases between the germline ends. CDR1 LGHNA and CDR2 YSLEER come from the germline V gene. This CDR3 region has 15 residues. The DNA for the CDR3 is TGCGCCAGCAGCCAGGAAATCAGGGGAGTGGCTGAAGCTTTCTTT. This encodes CASSQEIRGVAEAFF.

This clonotype appeared a few times. CDR3 sequence: CSAGRGSLDEQFF. DNA for the CDR3: TGCAGCGCCGGTCGGGGGAGTCTCGATGAGCAGTTCTTC. The rearrangement uses TRBV29-1 and TRBJ2-1, with D perhaps matching TRBD2 (6 bases). V lost 7 bases and J 8 bases, leaving 18 bases between the germline ends. CDR3 length: 13 residues. Germline V gives CDR1 SQVTM, CDR2 ANQGSEA.

V is TRBV7-6 and J is TRBJ1-5; possibly TRBD1 for D (5 bases). V lost 0 bases and J 9 bases, leaving 12 bases between the germline ends. The CDR3 extends over 14 amino acids. Germline CDR1 is SGHVS and CDR2 is FNYEAQ. CDR3 sequence (DNA): TGTGCCAGCAGCTTAGCGTCGCCGGGGGGGCCCCAGCATTTT. Translated: CASSLASPGGPQHF.

This clonotype has a handful of counts. CDR3 amino acids: CAISDAERAGEQYF. CDR3 in DNA: TGTGCCATCAGTGATGCGGAGAGGGCGGGCGAGCAGTACTTC. The chain carries TRBV10-3 and TRBJ2-7, with D tentatively TRBD2 (5 bases). The length of the CDR3 is 14 residues. V was clipped by 3 bases and J by 6 bases, with 15 bases between them. The germline V gene has CDR1 ENHRY and CDR2 SYGVKD.

The chain has TRBV7-2 and TRBJ2-2, with 11 bases matching TRBD2. Germline CDR1 and CDR2: SGHTA and FQGNSA. The CDR3 length is 17 residues. Trimming took 1 base from V and 8 from J; bases not matched to a gene: 9. The CDR3 DNA is TGTGCCAGCAGCTTAGTAGCGACTAGCGGGATGGTGGGGGAGCTGTTTTTT. It translates to CASSLVATSGMVGELFF.

This clonotype showed up just a few times. The genes are TRBV28 and TRBJ1-1; perhaps TRBD1 as D (5 bases). The CDR3 has 13 amino acids. Per the germline V gene, CDR1 is MDHEN and CDR2 is SYDVKM. The V end was cut by 7 bases, the J end by 2 bases, with 11 bases between. The CDR3 sequence: CASTPGGNTEAFF. CDR3 DNA: TGTGCCAGCACCCCGGGGGGAAACACTGAAGCTTTCTTT.

The chain employs TRBV16 and TRBJ1-4, with a weak D call TRBD1 (5 bases). Germline V gene data show CDR1 as KGHSY and CDR2 as FQNENV. The CDR3 spans 15 residues. Between the trimmed V and J ends, which lost 0 bases and 3 bases, there was a span of 8 bases. Here the CDR3 DNA reads TGTGCCAGCAGCCAATCGGGGCCGGCTAATGAAAAACTGTTTTTT. This codes for CASSQSGPANEKLFF.

The J gene is TRBJ2-3, the V gene TRBV28, with D possibly being TRBD2 (5 bases). This CDR3 is 12 amino acids long. Trimming took 5 bases from V and 5 from J, leaving 8 bases between them. The germline gives CDR1 MDHEN, CDR2 SYDVKM. The DNA of the CDR3 is TGTGCCAGCAGTGCAAGCGGAGATACGCAGTATTTT. It specifies CASSASGDTQYF. Based on the CDR3 plus reference TRBV28 and TRBJ2-3, the full variable domain is DVKVTQSSRYLVKRTGEKVFLECVQDMDHENMFWYRQDPGLGLRLIYFSYDVKMKEKGDIPEGYSVSREKKERFSLILESASTNQTSMYLCASSASGDTQYFGPGTRLTVL.

The chain couples TRBV5-1 to TRBJ2-1, with 8 bases identical to TRBD2. The CDR3 has 17 residues. Germline CDR1 and CDR2: SGHRS and YFSETQ. J was trimmed by 10 bases and V by 0 bases; bases with no gene match: 15. The CDR3: CASSLEPGPSGLGEQFF. DNA of the CDR3: TGCGCCAGCAGCTTGGAACCAGGGCCTAGCGGGTTGGGGGAGCAGTTCTTC. The whole variable domain, filled in from reference TRBV5-1 and TRBJ2-1, reads KAGVTQTPRYLIKTRGQQVTLSCSPISGHRSVSWYQQTPGQGLQFLFEYFSETQRNKGNFPGRFSGRQFSNSRSEMNVSTLELGDSALYLCASSLEPGPSGLGEQFFGPGTRLTVL.

The CDR3 coding sequence is TGTGCCAGCGGATCAGGGACGTCTGGAAACACCATATATTTT. Its translation: CASGSGTSGNTIYF. The rearrangement uses TRBV12-3 or TRBV12-4 and TRBJ1-3; D may be TRBD1 (5 bases). This CDR3 is built from 14 residues. Trimming removed 8 bases at V and 1 base at J, with 12 bases between.

This chain joins TRBV18 and TRBJ2-4, with D perhaps TRBD2 (5 bases). The CDR3 has 16 amino acids. The ends were cut back, 6 bases at V and 0 bases at J, with 15 bases in the middle. Germline values: CDR1 KGHSH, CDR2 LQKENI. In nucleotides, the CDR3 is TGTGCCAGCTCCTCGGGAAAGTCTCTAGCCAAAAACATTCAGTACTTC. Translated, it gives CASSSGKSLAKNIQYF.

The rearrangement joins TRBV3-1 to TRBJ2-5; no clear D. Germline V gives CDR1 LGHDT, CDR2 YNNKEL (reference sequence). The CDR3 spans 16 residues. Trimming stripped 3 bases from V and 7 bases from J, with 21 bases between. CDR3 region: CASSHPLDSSVGTQYF. DNA for the CDR3: TGTGCCAGCAGCCATCCCCTCGACTCCAGCGTGGGGACCCAGTACTTC.

This rearrangement joins TRBV6-1 to TRBJ2-2; 9 positions agree with TRBD1. There are 14 residues in the CDR3. Germline V gene sequence: CDR1 MNHNS, CDR2 SASEGT. Losses at the gene ends were 6 bases for V and 4 bases for J; bases not matched to a gene: 3. DNA of the CDR3: TGTGCCAGCAGGCGGACAGGGGCCACCGGGGAGCTGTTTTTT. The encoded protein is CASRRTGATGELFF.

The rearrangement joins TRBV6-6 to TRBJ2-5; 7 nucleotides line up with TRBD1. The germline V gene encodes CDR1 MNHNY and CDR2 SVGAGI (reference sequence). V was pared by 6 bases and J by 5 bases, with 6 bases of the junction left unmatched. This CDR3 spans 13 amino acids. The CDR3 here is CASSQGELETQYF. In nucleotides, the CDR3 is TGTGCCAGCAGCCAGGGGGAACTGGAGACCCAGTACTTC.

CDR3 sequence (DNA): TGCAGTGCTAGAGCTAGCGGGATCGGTAATGAGCAGTTCTTC. Amino acids: CSARASGIGNEQFF. This rearrangement joins TRBV20-1 to TRBJ2-1, with 9 bases aligning to TRBD2. The J segment lost 7 bases and the V segment lost 1 base, leaving 5 bases of the junction unmatched. The germline gives CDR1 DFQATT, CDR2 SNEGSKA (reference sequence). The CDR3 covers 14 residues.

The V gene is TRBV7-9, the J gene TRBJ2-4; D is uncertain. Deletions cut 3 bases from V and 4 bases from J, with 4 bases between. The CDR3 is made up of 12 amino acids. Germline CDR1 reads SEHNR; CDR2 reads FQNEAQ (reference sequence). The DNA of the CDR3 is TGTGCCAGCAGCTTTAATAAAAACATTCAGTACTTC. Protein: CASSFNKNIQYF.

The chain couples TRBV6-1 to TRBJ2-1, with 8 bases identical to TRBD2. Trimming removed 2 bases from V and 8 bases from J; junction bases left unmatched: 8. There are 15 residues in the CDR3. Germline CDR1 and CDR2: MNHNS and SASEGT. The DNA for the CDR3 is TGTGCCAGCAGTGAAATAAGCGGGAGTGGCGATGAGCAGTTCTTC. Translation: CASSEISGSGDEQFF.

The CDR3 nucleotides read TGTGCCAGCAGTTTCCCGGGACAGGGCCCGAACACCGGGGAGCTGTTTTTT. This codes for CASSFPGQGPNTGELFF. This sequence joins TRBV28 and TRBJ2-2; TRBD1 aligns across 9 bases. CDR3 length: 17 residues. The V gene's germline CDR1 is MDHEN and CDR2 SYDVKM. The ends lost 3 bases at V and 0 bases at J; junction bases unmatched: 5. Using reference TRBV28 and TRBJ2-2 for the parts outside the CDR3, the full variable domain is DVKVTQSSRYLVKRTGEKVFLECVQDMDHENMFWYRQDPGLGLRLIYFSYDVKMKEKGDIPEGYSVSREKKERFSLILESASTNQTSMYLCASSFPGQGPNTGELFFGEGSRLTVL.

The V gene is TRBV24-1, the J gene TRBJ2-1; TRBD2 might be the D (6 bases). This CDR3 spans 16 amino acids. The ends were cut back, 3 bases at V and 5 bases at J, with 16 bases in the middle. Per germline, CDR1 KGHDR and CDR2 SFDVKD. CDR3: CATSDSYGSGHNEQFF. The CDR3 bases are TGTGCCACCAGTGATAGTTACGGGAGCGGCCACAATGAGCAGTTCTTC.

This clonotype was detected a few times. This chain uses TRBV6-2 or TRBV6-3 with TRBJ1-1; D gene unclear. This CDR3 is built from 17 residues. Germline CDR1 is MNHEY and CDR2 is SVGEGT. V was clipped by 0 bases and J by 0 bases, with 14 bases between them. CDR3 sequence: CASSYSEVSRVNTEAFF. The CDR3 nucleotides are TGTGCCAGCAGTTACTCGGAGGTATCACGGGTGAACACTGAAGCTTTCTTT.